This record concerns one T cell receptor (beta chain) sequence. Assay: immunoSEQ multiplex PCR; the TCRdb copy retains only in-frame clones and omits some. The sample yields around 100,000 clones, approximately 90% seen once. The data originate from a study of blood T cell repertoires in COVID-19. Turning to the study itself: Samples of COVID-19 (acute and convalescent) were obtained from the United States, Italy and Spain. T cells, B-cell-depleted T cells, or PBMCs supplied cDNA or gDNA.

The CDR3 sequence is 17 residues long. V lost 5 bases and J lost 4, with 24 bases in between. The germline CDR1 and CDR2 sequences are SGHRS and YFSETQ. This TCR derives from a man between 50 and 59 years old with acute or convalescent COVID-19. The chain carries TRBV5-1 and TRBJ1-2, with D possibly being TRBD1 (5 bases). The material sequenced was peripheral blood. The CDR3, as DNA: TGCGCCAGCAGTTCTGACCCACCTACCCCGGGGGGCTATGGCTACACCTTC. This gives the protein CASSSDPPTPGGYGYTF. Complete variable domain (other parts from reference TRBV5-1 and TRBJ1-2): KAGVTQTPRYLIKTRGQQVTLSCSPISGHRSVSWYQQTPGQGLQFLFEYFSETQRNKGNFPGRFSGRQFSNSRSEMNVSTLELGDSALYLCASSSDPPTPGGYGYTFGSGTRLTVV.